Below are 27 T cell receptor beta chains sequenced from a single sample in a study of T cell responses to AZD1222 COVID-19 vaccine. Clones were sequenced by immunoSEQ multiplex PCR, and TCRdb holds only the in-frame ones, with some missing. The sample shows 150,000 to 200,000 clones, about 90% of them seen only once. Sequenced material: peripheral blood, taken on day 0 of AZD1222 vaccination. All receptors derive from an adult in good health.

CDR3 DNA: TGTGCCAGCAGCCGACAGGGCCACGAGCAGTACTTC. Translating it yields CASSRQGHEQYF. The gene calls are TRBV7-9 and TRBJ2-7, with 7 positions matching TRBD1. J was trimmed by 5 bases and V by 5 bases; bases with no gene match: 3. Germline values: CDR1 SEHNR, CDR2 FQNEAQ (reference sequence). The CDR3 spans 12 residues.

As concerns this clone: At the DNA level, this CDR3 is encoded by other sequences in the same sample as well. The chain uses TRBV6-5 and TRBJ1-1; a weak D match, TRBD1 (5 bases). The CDR3 length is 12 residues. V lost 6 bases and J lost 3, with 8 bases in between. The V gene's germline CDR1 is MNHEY and CDR2 SVGAGI. The chain's CDR3 is CASSRGDTEAFF. The CDR3 nucleotides read TGTGCCAGCAGCAGAGGGGACACTGAAGCTTTCTTT.

Worth noting for this clone: Other DNA sequences within the sample encode an identical CDR3. CDR3 DNA: TGTGCCATCAGTGAGTCGGATCAGCCCCAGCATTTT. The encoded protein is CAISESDQPQHF. The V call is TRBV10-3, the J call TRBJ1-5, with unresolved D. The germline gives CDR1 ENHRY, CDR2 SYGVKD. The V end was cut by 0 bases, the J end by 5 bases, with 2 bases between. This CDR3 region has 12 residues.

Only one count was recorded for this clone. The chain combines TRBV18 with TRBJ1-2; 7 nucleotides line up with TRBD1. Germline loops: CDR1 KGHSH, CDR2 LQKENI. The V gene end was trimmed by 6 bases and the J gene end by 2 bases; junction bases not matched to a gene: 15. The CDR3 is 17 residues long. The CDR3 DNA reads TGTGCCAGCTCCCCTAACCCTATGACAGGGCCCAACTATGGCTACACCTTC. Translated: CASSPNPMTGPNYGYTF.

This clone was counted only a few times. The J gene is TRBJ2-2, the V gene TRBV28; D not certain. The CDR3 is made up of 13 amino acids. Germline V gives CDR1 MDHEN, CDR2 SYDVKM. DNA of the CDR3: TGTGCAAGTGTAGATAGGAACACCGGGGAGCTGTTTTTT. Amino acids: CASVDRNTGELFF.

The J gene is TRBJ1-3, the V gene TRBV7-3, with 8 bases that match TRBD1. The germline V gene has CDR1 SGHTA and CDR2 FQGTGA. V shed 5 bases and J 3 bases; nucleotides not matched to a gene: 6. The CDR3 has 15 residues. CDR3 sequence reads: CASSAGTGGGNTIYF. The CDR3 nucleotides are TGTGCCAGCAGCGCCGGGACAGGTGGTGGAAACACCATATATTTT.

This sequence joins TRBV27 and TRBJ2-2; TRBD2 aligns across 7 bases. This CDR3 is built from 14 residues. Per the germline V gene, CDR1 is MNHEY and CDR2 is SMNVEV (reference sequence). V lost 7 bases to trimming and J lost 7 bases; unmatched junction nucleotides: 9. This CDR3 reads CASTLRGDGGELFF. Written as DNA, the CDR3 is TGTGCCAGCACTCTCCGGGGGGATGGCGGGGAGCTGTTTTTT.

The chain uses TRBV5-1 and TRBJ2-7, with D perhaps assigned TRBD1 or TRBD2 (7 bases each). The CDR3 contains 14 residues. Germline V gives CDR1 SGHRS, CDR2 YFSETQ. The V and J ends lost 4 bases and 0 bases respectively, with 11 bases between them. Here the CDR3 reads CASSPGGVSYEQYF. The DNA for the CDR3 is TGCGCCAGCAGCCCAGGGGGGGTCTCCTACGAGCAGTACTTC.

The CDR3 nucleotides read TGTGCCAGCGGTAGGGGGACCCCGTACAATGAGCAGTTCTTC. It codes for CASGRGTPYNEQFF. The rearrangement links TRBV9 to TRBJ2-1, with D tentatively TRBD1 (6 bases). The germline CDR1 and CDR2 sequences are SGDLS and YYNGEE. The CDR3 consists of 14 residues. The V and J ends lost 7 bases and 4 bases respectively, with 15 bases between them.

The chain recombines TRBV3-1 (or the pseudogene TRBV3-2) with TRBJ2-7; unclear D gene. CDR1 is LGHDT, CDR2 YNNKEL, per germline (reference sequence). The CDR3 sequence is 13 residues long. V lost 4 bases, J lost 2 bases, and 9 bases lay in between. The DNA for the CDR3 is TGTGCCAGCAGCCTCCGACCCCCCTACGAGCAGTACTTC. This codes for CASSLRPPYEQYF.

The chain couples TRBV29-1 to TRBJ2-7; possible D gene TRBD1, 5 bases. V gave up 5 bases and J gave up 3 bases, with 11 bases separating them. Germline V CDR1 and CDR2: SQVTM, ANQGSEA. This CDR3 has 12 residues. This CDR3 reads CSVSDRNYEQYF. The CDR3 nucleotides read TGCAGCGTTTCCGACAGAAACTACGAGCAGTACTTC.

This chain joins TRBV7-9 and TRBJ1-4; maybe TRBD1 (5 bases). CDR1 and CDR2 (germline): SEHNR, FQNEAQ (reference sequence). The CDR3 is 17 amino acids. Trimming pared 7 bases from V and 5 bases from J, leaving 23 bases between. Here the CDR3 reads CASTELGTGPENEKLFF. The DNA for the CDR3 is TGTGCCAGCACCGAATTGGGGACGGGACCGGAAAATGAAAAACTGTTTTTT.

The sample holds a few counts of this clone. The chain is built from TRBV2 and TRBJ1-2; the match to TRBD1 covers 8 bases. V lost 8 bases, J lost 5 bases, and 1 base stayed unmatched. The CDR3 loop spans 11 amino acids. Per the germline V gene, CDR1 is SNHLY and CDR2 is FYNNEI. The CDR3 nucleotides read TGTGCCAGCGGACAGGGTTATGGCTACACCTTC. Its translation is CASGQGYGYTF.

The CDR3 spells CASSYPGGTGITFF. The CDR3 coding sequence is TGTGCCAGCAGTTACCCAGGGGGGACAGGTATAACTTTCTTT. The V and J genes are TRBV6-5 and TRBJ1-1; 8 bases map to TRBD1. Germline trimming cut 2 bases from V and 12 bases from J; bases unmatched to any gene: 11. CDR3 length equals 14 residues. Germline V gene lookup returns CDR1 MNHEY and CDR2 SVGAGI.

This clone was found a few times. This chain joins TRBV6-4 and TRBJ2-2, with D uncertain. CDR3 length: 13 residues. Germline CDR1 is MRHNA and CDR2 is SNTAGT. Deletions cut 6 bases from V and 1 base from J, with 6 bases between. The CDR3 nucleotides read TGTGCCAGCAGCCCAGGGAACACCGGGGAGCTGTTTTTT. It codes for CASSPGNTGELFF.

The CDR3 region is CASSISSSSYEQYF. Written as DNA, the CDR3 is TGTGCCAGTAGTATTAGTTCGAGCTCCTACGAGCAGTACTTC. The chain couples TRBV19 to TRBJ2-7; D unclear. CDR1 and CDR2 from the germline V gene are LNHDA and SQIVND (reference sequence). The CDR3 contains 14 residues. V gave up 3 bases and J gave up 0 bases, with 9 bases separating them.

CDR3 DNA: TGTGCCTGGAGTGGGACTAGCGGGGGCCCAAATACGCAGTATTTT. This translates into CAWSGTSGGPNTQYF. The chain uses TRBV30 and TRBJ2-3, with TRBD2 identical over 13 bases. The V and J ends lost 1 base and 7 bases, in that order; junction bases with no gene match: 5. This CDR3 spans 15 amino acids. CDR1 is GTSNPN and CDR2 is SVGIG in the germline V gene (reference sequence).

V gene TRBV7-8 combines with J gene TRBJ1-5; D is ambiguous. Trimming left V 1 base short and J 0 bases short, with 10 bases between. The CDR3 has 16 amino acids. Germline values: CDR1 SGHVS, CDR2 FQNEAQ. The CDR3 DNA is TGTGCCAGCAGCTTAGAAGGGTTCCTTAGCAATCAGCCCCAGCATTTT. This sequence encodes CASSLEGFLSNQPQHF.

CDR3 nucleotides: TGTGCCAGCAGCGACCCCCGAACAGGGGAGAGGGTTGGCTACACCTTC. Its protein product is CASSDPRTGERVGYTF. V usage is TRBV9 and J usage is TRBJ1-2; the match to TRBD1 covers 7 bases. V shed 3 bases and J 7 bases; nucleotides not matched to a gene: 15. This CDR3 is 16 amino acids long. Germline V gene lookup returns CDR1 SGDLS and CDR2 YYNGEE.

For the CDR3, the DNA is TGCAGCGTTGAAGATGCATCCGGTGAGCAGTTCTTC. Amino acid sequence: CSVEDASGEQFF. The rearrangement joins TRBV29-1 to TRBJ2-1; no firm D call. Germline V gene lookup returns CDR1 SQVTM and CDR2 ANQGSEA. The CDR3 length is 12 residues. V was cut by 0 bases and J by 9 bases, with 9 bases left in between.

The chain recombines TRBV12-3 or TRBV12-4 with TRBJ1-2, with D maybe TRBD1 (6 bases). Trimming stripped 4 bases from V and 7 bases from J, with 13 bases between. The CDR3 loop spans 13 amino acids. This CDR3 reads CASSSGVGFGYTF. CDR3 sequence (DNA): TGTGCCAGCAGTTCAGGGGTAGGGTTTGGCTACACCTTC.

In its sample, this clone was seen a few times. The rearrangement uses TRBV7-2 and TRBJ2-1; 10 nucleotides align to TRBD2. Trimming at V came to 5 bases and at J to 7 bases, leaving 5 bases not matched to a gene. The CDR3 contains 14 residues. Germline V CDR1 and CDR2: SGHTA, FQGNSA. The CDR3 DNA is TGTGCCAGCAGCGCATCTAGCGGGGGTAATGAGCAGTTCTTC. Its translation is CASSASSGGNEQFF.

The chain links TRBV2 to TRBJ2-1, with D perhaps TRBD2 (7 bases). This CDR3 contains 15 residues. The germline V gene encodes CDR1 SNHLY and CDR2 FYNNEI. V was cut by 5 bases and J by 5 bases, with 16 bases left in between. This CDR3 is CASSKEGGYDNEQFF. CDR3 nucleotides: TGTGCCAGCAGTAAAGAGGGGGGGTACGACAATGAGCAGTTCTTC.

This sequence joins TRBV12-3 or TRBV12-4 and TRBJ2-3; D not resolved. Between the trimmed V and J ends, which lost 2 bases and 9 bases, there was a span of 12 bases. The CDR3 spans 13 residues. In DNA form, the CDR3 reads TGTGCCAGCAGTTTAAGGGTACCTTCGACGCAGTATTTT. It encodes CASSLRVPSTQYF.

V usage is TRBV7-2 and J usage is TRBJ2-7; 8 nucleotides match TRBD1. CDR3 size: 14 residues. Trimming cost V 1 base and J 3 bases; bases outside gene matches: 2. Germline V lookup: CDR1 SGHTA, CDR2 FQGNSA. CDR3 coding DNA: TGTGCCAGCAGCTTAGAACAGGGGGGCTACGAGCAGTACTTC. It encodes CASSLEQGGYEQYF. Filled out from reference TRBV7-2 and TRBJ2-7, the complete variable domain reads GAGVSQSPSNKVTEKGKDVELRCDPISGHTALYWYRQSLGQGLEFLIYFQGNSAPDKSGLPSDRFSAERTGGSVSTLTIQRTQQEDSAVYLCASSLEQGGYEQYFGPGTRLTVT.

The J gene is TRBJ2-3, the V gene TRBV27, with TRBD1 matching 7 bases. Per germline, CDR1 MNHEY and CDR2 SMNVEV (reference sequence). CDR3 size: 13 residues. V lost 2 bases and J lost 8; bases outside the gene matches: 4. The CDR3 coding sequence is TGTGCCAGCAGTTTAACAGGGGCGGGTACGCAGTATTTT. Amino acids: CASSLTGAGTQYF.

The V and J genes are TRBV6-5 and TRBJ2-7, with a possible D match to TRBD1 (5 bases). The V and J ends lost 0 bases and 1 base respectively, with 13 bases between them. The CDR3 consists of 16 residues. Per the germline V gene, CDR1 is MNHEY and CDR2 is SVGAGI. The chain's CDR3 is CASSYSSRARSYEQYF. Written as DNA, the CDR3 is TGTGCCAGCAGTTACTCTTCCAGGGCTCGATCCTACGAGCAGTACTTC.